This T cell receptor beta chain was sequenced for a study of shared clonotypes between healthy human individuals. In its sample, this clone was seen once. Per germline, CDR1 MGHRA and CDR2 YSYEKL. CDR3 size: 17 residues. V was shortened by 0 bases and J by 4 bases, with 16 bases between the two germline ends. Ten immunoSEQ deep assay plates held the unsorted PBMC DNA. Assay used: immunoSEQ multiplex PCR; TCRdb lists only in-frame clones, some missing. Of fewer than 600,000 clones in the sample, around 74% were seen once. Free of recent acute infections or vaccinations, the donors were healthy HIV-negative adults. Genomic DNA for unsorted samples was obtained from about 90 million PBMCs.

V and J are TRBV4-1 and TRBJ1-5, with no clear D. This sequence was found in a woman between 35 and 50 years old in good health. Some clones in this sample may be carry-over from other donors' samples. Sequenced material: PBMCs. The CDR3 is CASSQDYDRELNQPQHF. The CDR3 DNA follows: TGCGCCAGCAGCCAAGATTACGACCGAGAATTAAATCAGCCCCAGCATTTT.